This T cell receptor beta chain was retrieved from a study of persistence of HIV-infected CD4 T cells. Nonspecific anti-CD3/anti-CD28 bead stimulation represents the broad CD4+ T cell repertoire. CD4+ T cells upregulating both CD40 ligand and CD69 were sorted as responding cells. With regard to this clone: Antigen specificity is unknown.

Sequencing used immunoSEQ version 4 in survey mode. Sequenced by immunoSEQ multiplex PCR; TCRdb stores in-frame clones only, minus some. The sample consists of more than 30,000 clones, approximately 88% of them appearing once. V lost 0 bases and J lost 0, with 11 bases in between. This CDR3 has 16 residues. CDR1 SGHTA and CDR2 FQGNSA come from the germline V gene. The input for sequencing was CD4+ T cells sorted from PBMCs after roughly 18-hour stimulation, taken from a patient who received antiretroviral therapy. The rearrangement uses TRBV7-2 and TRBJ1-2; D ambiguous. The TCR sequence derives from an adult man with HIV who was CMV-seropositive. CDR3 bases: TGTGCCAGCAGCTTAGCGTGGAACGAAGCTAACTATGGCTACACCTTC. Protein product: CASSLAWNEANYGYTF.